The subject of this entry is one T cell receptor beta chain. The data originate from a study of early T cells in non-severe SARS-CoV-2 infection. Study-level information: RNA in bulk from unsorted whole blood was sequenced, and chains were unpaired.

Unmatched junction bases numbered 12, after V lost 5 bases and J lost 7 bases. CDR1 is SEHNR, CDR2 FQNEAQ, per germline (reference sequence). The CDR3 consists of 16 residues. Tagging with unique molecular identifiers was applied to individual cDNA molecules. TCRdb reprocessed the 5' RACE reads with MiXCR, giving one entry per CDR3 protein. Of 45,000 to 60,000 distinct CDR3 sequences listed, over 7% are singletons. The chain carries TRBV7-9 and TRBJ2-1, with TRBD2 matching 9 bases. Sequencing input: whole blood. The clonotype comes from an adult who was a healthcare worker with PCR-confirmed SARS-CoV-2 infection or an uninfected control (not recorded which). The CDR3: CASSPSLRGGWNEQFF. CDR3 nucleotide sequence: TGTGCCAGCAGCCCCTCCCTGCGGGGGGGCTGGAATGAGCAGTTCTTC.